The rows below give T cell receptor beta chains drawn from one sample of a study of blood T cell repertoires in COVID-19. Produced via immunoSEQ multiplex PCR; TCRdb's table is partial and in-frame only. The sample lists a few hundred thousand clones, about nine tenths occurring once. Sample: PBMCs or T cells enriched from blood (not recorded which). These receptors were obtained from a woman aged 40 to 50 who had recovered from COVID-19. Both conserved end residues are part of each CDR3. D genes are given only for firm matches. Clone size appears in some rows only: once, few, many, or a class for an expanded clone.

>TRBD1|TRBJ2-2|17|.|TRBV7-9
CASSFSWDRGGTGELFF
TGTGCCAGCAGCTTCTCCTGGGACAGGGGGGGGACCGGGGAGCTGTTTTTT
>TRBD2|TRBJ2-5|15|.|TRBV6-5
CASASGGVPQETQYF
TGTGCCAGCGCCAGTGGGGGGGTCCCCCAAGAGACCCAGTACTTC
>.|TRBJ2-3|14|.|TRBV6-2/TRBV6-3
CASSYPDSMDTQYF
TGTGCCAGCAGTTACCCAGACTCCATGGATACGCAGTATTTT
>.|TRBJ2-2|13|.|TRBV7-6
CASSSYSGGELFF
TGTGCCAGCAGCTCTTACTCCGGCGGGGAGCTGTTTTTT
>.|TRBJ2-2|13|few|TRBV27
CASSLTGGGELFF
TGTGCCAGCAGTTTAACAGGCGGCGGGGAGCTGTTTTTT
>TRBD2|TRBJ2-1|15|.|TRBV24-1
CATSEGTSVRNEQFF
TGTGCCACCAGTGAGGGGACTAGCGTCAGGAATGAGCAGTTCTTC
>.|TRBJ2-2|15|.|TRBV27
CASSSRVSTTGELFF
TGTGCCAGCAGTTCCAGGGTTTCGACTACCGGGGAGCTGTTTTTT
>.|TRBJ2-7|16|.|TRBV11-1
CASSLAPQGFSYEQYF
TGTGCCAGCAGCTTAGCCCCACAGGGTTTCTCCTACGAGCAGTACTTC
>TRBD2|TRBJ2-3|15|.|TRBV7-9
CASSSSGSRTDTQYF
TGTGCCAGCAGCTCAAGCGGGAGTAGGACAGATACGCAGTATTTT
>TRBD1|TRBJ1-1|17|.|TRBV19
CASSGDRGPSWYTEAFF
TGTGCCAGTAGTGGGGACAGGGGGCCGTCTTGGTACACTGAAGCTTTCTTT
>.|TRBJ2-5|15|once|TRBV9
CASSSLGTGGETQYF
TGTGCCAGCAGTTCACTAGGGACTGGCGGGGAGACCCAGTACTTC
>TRBD1|TRBJ1-2|15|.|TRBV7-8
CASSSGQGSLYGYTF
TGTGCCAGCAGCTCCGGACAGGGGTCTTTGTATGGCTACACCTTC
>TRBD1|TRBJ2-3|15|.|TRBV25-1
CASSERDRGLYTQYF
TGTGCCAGCAGTGAGCGGGACAGGGGGTTATATACGCAGTATTTT
>.|TRBJ2-1|13|few|TRBV6-4
CASSRDRYNEQFF
TGTGCCAGCAGTAGAGACAGATACAATGAGCAGTTCTTC
>.|TRBJ2-5|14|once|TRBV27
CASSFNRVEETQYF
TGTGCCAGCAGTTTCAACAGGGTGGAAGAGACCCAGTACTTC
>.|TRBJ1-5|12|.|TRBV10-3
CATQGLNQPQHF
TGTGCCACTCAGGGTCTGAACCAGCCCCAGCATTTT
>.|TRBJ2-2|15|once|TRBV6-5
CASSSWGPRTGELFF
TGTGCCAGCAGCTCATGGGGCCCCCGGACCGGGGAGCTGTTTTTT
>TRBD1|TRBJ2-7|12|.|TRBV19
CASGQGGYEQYF
TGTGCCAGTGGACAGGGCGGCTACGAGCAGTACTTC
>TRBD1|TRBJ2-1|16|.|TRBV11-2
CASSLLGTGIYNEQFF
TGTGCCAGCAGCTTGCTCGGGACAGGGATTTACAATGAGCAGTTCTTC
>.|TRBJ1-2|12|.|TRBV24-1
CATEGDQDGYTF
TGTGCCACTGAGGGGGATCAGGATGGCTACACCTTC
>TRBD1|TRBJ2-5|16|.|TRBV9
CASSALGGQAQETQYF
TGTGCCAGCAGCGCCCTTGGAGGACAGGCGCAAGAGACCCAGTACTTC
>.|TRBJ1-1|15|.|TRBV19
CASSLPWTGNFEAFF
TGTGCCAGTAGTCTCCCTTGGACGGGAAACTTTGAAGCTTTCTTT
>TRBD1|TRBJ1-3|15|.|TRBV28
CASSLETGIGNTIYF
TGTGCCAGCAGTTTAGAGACAGGGATCGGAAACACCATATATTTT
>.|TRBJ1-1|14|.|TRBV2
CASRVRGDGTEAFF
TGTGCCAGCAGGGTAAGGGGCGATGGCACTGAAGCTTTCTTT
>.|TRBJ2-1|13|.|TRBV14
CASSPSRKNEQFF
TGTGCCAGCAGCCCCTCTAGGAAAAATGAGCAGTTCTTC
>.|TRBJ2-7|14|.|TRBV28
CASSPPSAGLEQYF
TGTGCCAGCAGTCCGCCCTCGGCAGGACTCGAGCAGTACTTC
>TRBD2|TRBJ2-7|15|.|TRBV7-7
CASSLGRTSGRCEYF
TGTGCTAGCAGCTTGGGGAGAACTAGCGGGAGATGTGAGTACTTC
>.|TRBJ2-3|14|.|TRBV11-3
CASSLGRITDTQYF
TGTGCCAGCAGCTTAGGTAGAATCACAGATACGCAGTATTTT
>TRBD1|TRBJ2-1|12|.|TRBV6-5
CASTAGGRPIFF
TGTGCCAGCACCGCAGGGGGAAGACCTATATTCTTC
>.|TRBJ2-3|16|.|TRBV4-3
CASSQVWGVFSDTQYF
TGCGCCAGCAGCCAAGTTTGGGGGGTATTTTCAGATACGCAGTATTTT
>.|TRBJ1-4|14|.|TRBV7-9
CASSLGRTNEKLFF
TGTGCCAGCAGCTTGGGGAGGACTAATGAAAAACTGTTTTTT
>TRBD2|TRBJ2-3|14|.|TRBV28
CASMEGGPSDTQYF
TGTGCCAGCATGGAGGGAGGGCCCTCAGATACGCAGTATTTT
>.|TRBJ1-5|15|.|TRBV19
CASTPMGGYNQPQHF
TGTGCCAGTACCCCCATGGGAGGATACAATCAGCCCCAGCATTTT
>TRBD2|TRBJ2-5|18|.|TRBV5-1
CASSLSTSGGQYQETQYF
TGCGCCAGCAGCTTGAGTACTAGCGGGGGTCAGTACCAAGAGACCCAGTACTTC
>TRBD1|TRBJ1-1|15|.|TRBV28
CASSSWTGMNTEAFF
TGTGCCAGCAGTTCCTGGACAGGGATGAACACTGAAGCTTTCTTT
>.|TRBJ1-6|12|.|TRBV28
CASSPRTRPLHF
TGTGCCAGCAGTCCAAGGACAAGACCCCTCCACTTT
>.|TRBJ2-1|13|.|TRBV5-6
CASSLSGSDEQFF
TGTGCCAGCAGCTTAAGCGGGTCGGATGAGCAGTTCTTC
>.|TRBJ2-7|12|.|TRBV7-9
CASSTRGSEQYF
TGTGCCAGCAGCACCAGGGGAAGCGAGCAGTACTTC
>.|TRBJ2-3|14|.|TRBV7-3
CASSQIGVGDTQYF
TGTGCCAGCAGCCAAATCGGAGTGGGAGATACGCAGTATTTT
>.|TRBJ1-5|16|.|TRBV18
CASSLFSQGSNQPQHF
TGTGCCAGCTCACTCTTTTCACAGGGAAGCAATCAGCCCCAGCATTTT
>TRBD1|TRBJ2-7|14|.|TRBV6-2/TRBV6-3
CASSYTPGQYEQYF
TGTGCCAGCAGTTACACACCGGGACAGTACGAGCAGTACTTC
>.|TRBJ2-1|15|.|TRBV6-5
CASSSAGSAENEQFF
TGTGCCAGCAGTTCTGCCGGGAGCGCGGAGAATGAGCAGTTCTTC
>TRBD2|TRBJ2-7|16|.|TRBV4-3
CASSQDPGLAGDEQYF
TGCGCCAGCAGCCAAGACCCGGGACTAGCGGGAGACGAGCAGTACTTC
>TRBD2|TRBJ2-2|17|.|TRBV9
CASSVGRSGGNTGELFF
TGTGCCAGCAGCGTAGGTCGAAGCGGGGGCAACACCGGGGAGCTGTTTTTT
>.|TRBJ2-7|14|few|TRBV7-2
CASSLEGRVYEQYF
TGTGCCAGCAGCTTAGAAGGCAGGGTATACGAGCAGTACTTC
>.|TRBJ2-4|15|.|TRBV27
CASSPAVGGKNIQYF
TGTGCCAGCAGTCCGGCCGTGGGGGGCAAAAACATTCAGTACTTC
>TRBD2|TRBJ2-7|16|once|TRBV7-9
CASSQGLAGANYEQYF
TGTGCCAGCAGCCAGGGACTAGCGGGAGCCAACTACGAGCAGTACTTC
>.|TRBJ1-6|12|.|TRBV4-3
CASSQAGGSLHF
TGCGCCAGCAGCCAAGCCGGGGGTTCCCTCCACTTT
>.|TRBJ1-3|17|.|TRBV9
CASSVEEGRVSGNTIYF
TGTGCCAGCAGCGTAGAGGAGGGGAGGGTCTCTGGAAACACCATATATTTT
>.|TRBJ1-1|16|few|TRBV18
CASSPYRQPMNTEAFF
TGTGCCAGCTCACCATACAGACAGCCCATGAACACTGAAGCTTTCTTT
>TRBD2|TRBJ2-7|14|.|TRBV11-2
CASSPGLAAYEQYF
TGTGCCAGCAGTCCAGGACTAGCGGCCTACGAGCAGTACTTC
>TRBD1|TRBJ2-7|12|once|TRBV6-5
CASSSDRDREYF
TGTGCCAGCAGTTCCGACAGGGACCGGGAGTACTTC
>.|TRBJ2-4|16|.|TRBV7-7
CASRNLLGLDGFVQYF
TGTGCTAGCAGGAACTTATTAGGCCTAGATGGTTTTGTTCAGTACTTC
>.|TRBJ1-2|15|.|TRBV7-2
CASSLAAGGNYGYTF
TGTGCCAGCAGCTTAGCAGCTGGCGGTAACTATGGCTACACCTTC